This paragraph covers one T cell receptor (beta chain) sequence. Its antigen is unknown. Per-nucleotide qualities are absent, and no much larger clonotype sits a single base away. The data stem from a study of Ad26.COV2.S vaccination and SARS-CoV-2 variants (dated by TCRdb to about 2021). Looking at the study overall: Vaccine-arm donors came from COV1001, a multicentre, randomized, double-blind, placebo-controlled phase I-IIa trial of Ad26.COV2.S in healthy adults. Ad26.COV2.S was given intramuscularly at 5x10^10 or 1x10^11 viral particles, as a single shot or as two shots 56 days apart. Trial participants were randomized into five groups of five: low-dose or high-dose Ad26.COV2.S given once or twice, or placebo on both occasions. TCRbeta repertoire sequencing served as the tool for gauging how specific and how broad the SARS-CoV-2-reactive T cell receptors were following Ad26.COV2.S vaccination. The TCR-sequenced set comprised around 30 samples: around 20 Ad26.COV2.S vaccine recipients, 5 placebo recipients and 8 SARS-CoV-2 convalescent individuals. Blinding of investigators to trial group allocation was maintained during experiments and outcome assessment. What the study reported, not specific to this receptor: Higher spike-specific TCR breadth was observed in Ad26.COV2.S recipients than in placebo recipients (P = 0.0014). Comparing responses between vaccine doses or regimens was not something the study was powered to do. According to the authors, total T cell responses may have been underestimated by the TCR breadth and depth analyses. Vaccine and placebo recipients had comparable non-spike TCR breadth, which fits with the vaccine containing only spike. After vaccination, spike-specific CD8+ and CD4+ T cell responses were reported to show substantial breadth.

CDR1 and CDR2 were assigned from the germline V gene as SGHAT and FQNNGV. The cysteine opens and the phenylalanine closes a CDR3 of 14 amino acids. Left in the record is the CDR3 DNA by itself, 42 bases read in frame from the first base. The germline ends are 11 bases apart after V is trimmed by 6 bases and J by 1 base. The immunoSEQ Assay was the method used to sequence TCRbeta CDR3 regions. After extraction, genomic DNA underwent amplification by bias-controlled multiplex PCR, followed by high-throughput sequencing. From the authors' description of their analysis: Collapsing and filtering of sequences were performed to quantify the absolute abundance of each unique TCRbeta CDR3 region. T cell fraction was estimated by normalizing TCRbeta template counts to usable DNA, which was measured by amplifying reference genes present in all nucleated cells. Repertoire TCRs were annotated as SARS-CoV-2-specific when V gene, CDR3 amino acid sequence and J gene were exactly matched to a known reactive TCR set. MIRA supplied the reference SARS-CoV-2 TCR set, which was filtered for enrichment in COVID-19-positive ImmuneCODE repertoires so that public or cross-reactive TCRs were removed. Drawing on the MIRA antigens, annotated TCRs were analysed further at the level of specific ORF or position within ORF. Breadth was defined as the number of annotated unique rearrangements divided by the total number of unique productive rearrangements, and depth was defined as the summed frequency of the annotated unique rearrangements. Two-sided Wilcoxon rank-sum tests were used to compare TCR breadth between groups. TCRdb provides this immuneACCESS table in a form limited to in-frame rearrangements. Some clones are lacking; in checked studies, under half of them reflect an unresolved V gene, and why the rest are absent is not known. That table supplies the V and J calls and clone size; D and trimming were determined from the DNA. A total of under 550,000 clones appear in this sample, 90% of them only once. The top ten clonotypes cover 9% to 15% of the sample.

Read against the paper, the sample's treatment or condition label means: 15 to 20 received Ad26.COV2.S at low or high dose, single or two shots; roughly five received placebo; per-sample allocation not given. Repertoires of vaccine and placebo recipients were sequenced from samples collected on day 63 after the first injection. Between 29 July and 7 August 2020, Cohort 1b enrolled about 27 adults aged 18-55 years at one site in Boston, USA. Ad26.COV2.S was a replication-incompetent adenovirus type 26 vector expressing a prefusion-stabilized SARS-CoV-2 spike protein from the original Wuhan strain. This TCR derives from a person aged 18-65 years who received the Ad26.COV2.S COVID-19 vaccine or a placebo. The specimen was peripheral blood, collected in a trial of Ad26.COV2.S vaccine versus placebo. The chain links TRBV11-2 with TRBJ2-3; the D gene is possibly TRBD2, with 5 bases matching. The nucleotides are TGTGCCAGCAGTTTAATTAGCGGCACAGATACGCAGTATTTT. This codes for CASSLISGTDTQYF.